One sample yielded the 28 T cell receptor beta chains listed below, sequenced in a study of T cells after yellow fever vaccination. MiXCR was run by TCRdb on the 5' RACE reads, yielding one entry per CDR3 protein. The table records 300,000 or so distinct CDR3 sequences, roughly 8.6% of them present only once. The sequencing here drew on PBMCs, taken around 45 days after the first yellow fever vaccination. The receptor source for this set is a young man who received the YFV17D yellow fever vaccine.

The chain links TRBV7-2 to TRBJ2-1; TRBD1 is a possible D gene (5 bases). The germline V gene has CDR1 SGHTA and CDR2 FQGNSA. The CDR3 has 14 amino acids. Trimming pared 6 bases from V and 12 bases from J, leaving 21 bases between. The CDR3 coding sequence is TGTGCCAGCAGGTCCAACCTACAGGTTCCTTGGCAGTTCTTC. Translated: CASRSNLQVPWQFF. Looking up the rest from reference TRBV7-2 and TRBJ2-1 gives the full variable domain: GAGVSQSPSNKVTEKGKDVELRCDPISGHTALYWYRQSLGQGLEFLIYFQGNSAPDKSGLPSDRFSAERTGGSVSTLTIQRTQQEDSAVYLCASRSNLQVPWQFFGPGTRLTVL.

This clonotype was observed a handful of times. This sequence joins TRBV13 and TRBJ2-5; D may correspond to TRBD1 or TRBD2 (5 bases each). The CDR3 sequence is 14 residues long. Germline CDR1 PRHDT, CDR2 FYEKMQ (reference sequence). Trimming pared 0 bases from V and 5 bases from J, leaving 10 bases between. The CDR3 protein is CASSLGQRGETQYF. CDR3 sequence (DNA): TGTGCCAGCAGCTTAGGTCAGAGGGGTGAGACCCAGTACTTC.

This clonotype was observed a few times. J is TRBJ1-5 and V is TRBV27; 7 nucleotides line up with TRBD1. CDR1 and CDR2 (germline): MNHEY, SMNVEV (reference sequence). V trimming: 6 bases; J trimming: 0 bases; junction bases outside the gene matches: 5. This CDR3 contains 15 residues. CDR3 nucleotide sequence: TGTGCCAGCAGCCCGGACAGGACTAGCAATCAGCCCCAGCATTTT. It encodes CASSPDRTSNQPQHF.

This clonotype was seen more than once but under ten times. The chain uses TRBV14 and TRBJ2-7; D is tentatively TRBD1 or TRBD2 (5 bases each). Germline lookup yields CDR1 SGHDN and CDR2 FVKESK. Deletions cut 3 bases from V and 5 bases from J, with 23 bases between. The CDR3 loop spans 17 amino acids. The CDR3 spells CASSHLMPGPGRDEQYF. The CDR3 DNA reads TGTGCCAGCAGCCACCTAATGCCGGGCCCGGGGCGGGACGAGCAGTACTTC.

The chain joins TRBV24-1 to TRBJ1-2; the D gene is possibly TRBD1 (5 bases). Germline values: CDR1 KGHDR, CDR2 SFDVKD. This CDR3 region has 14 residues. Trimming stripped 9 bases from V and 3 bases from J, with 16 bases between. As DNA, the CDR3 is TGTGCCACCGTTACACGGGACGGTGACTATGGCTACACCTTC. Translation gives CATVTRDGDYGYTF.

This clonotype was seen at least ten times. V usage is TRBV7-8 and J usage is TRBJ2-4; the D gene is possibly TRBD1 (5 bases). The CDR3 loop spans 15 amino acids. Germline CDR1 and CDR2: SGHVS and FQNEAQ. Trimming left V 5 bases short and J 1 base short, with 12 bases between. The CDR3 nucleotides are TGTGCCAGCAGCCGCGCAGGGTTGGCCAAAAACATTCAGTACTTC. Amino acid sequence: CASSRAGLAKNIQYF.

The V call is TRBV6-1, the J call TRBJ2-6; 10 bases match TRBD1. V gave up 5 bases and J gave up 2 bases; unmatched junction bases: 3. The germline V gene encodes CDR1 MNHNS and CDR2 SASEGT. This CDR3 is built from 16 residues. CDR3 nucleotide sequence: TGTGCCAGCAGTATTGGACAGGGGGCTGGGGCCAACGTCCTGACTTTC. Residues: CASSIGQGAGANVLTF.

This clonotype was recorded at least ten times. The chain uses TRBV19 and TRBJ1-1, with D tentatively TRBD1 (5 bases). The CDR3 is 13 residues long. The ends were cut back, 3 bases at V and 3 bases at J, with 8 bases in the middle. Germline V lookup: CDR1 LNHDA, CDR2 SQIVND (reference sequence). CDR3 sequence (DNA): TGTGCCAGTAGTATTGGGGCAGACACTGAAGCTTTCTTT. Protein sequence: CASSIGADTEAFF.

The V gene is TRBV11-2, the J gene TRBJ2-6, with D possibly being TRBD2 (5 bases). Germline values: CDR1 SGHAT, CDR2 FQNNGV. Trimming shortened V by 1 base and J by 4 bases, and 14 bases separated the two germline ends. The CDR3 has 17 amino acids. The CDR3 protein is CASSLGFRGWGANVLTF. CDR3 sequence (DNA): TGTGCCAGCAGCTTAGGGTTTCGGGGTTGGGGGGCCAACGTCCTGACTTTC.

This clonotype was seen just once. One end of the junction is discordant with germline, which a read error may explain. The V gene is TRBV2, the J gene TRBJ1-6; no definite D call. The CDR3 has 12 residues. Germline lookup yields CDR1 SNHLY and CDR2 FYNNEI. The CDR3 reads CASTSGNSPHHF. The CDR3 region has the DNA TGTGCCAGCACGTCGGGGAATTCACCCCACCACTTT. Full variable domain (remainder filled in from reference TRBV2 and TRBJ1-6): EPEVTQTPSHQVTQMGQEVILRCVPISNHLYFYWYRQILGQKVEFLVSFYNNEISEKSEIFDDQFSVERPDGSNFTLKIRSTKLEDSAMYFCASTSGNSPHHFGNGTRLTVT.

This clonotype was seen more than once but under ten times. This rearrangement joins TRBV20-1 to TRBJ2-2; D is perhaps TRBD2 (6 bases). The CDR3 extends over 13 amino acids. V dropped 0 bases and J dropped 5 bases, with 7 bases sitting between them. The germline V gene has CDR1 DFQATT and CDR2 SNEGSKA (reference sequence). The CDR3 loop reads CSARDRGTGELFF. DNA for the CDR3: TGCAGTGCTAGAGATCGGGGGACCGGGGAGCTGTTTTTT.

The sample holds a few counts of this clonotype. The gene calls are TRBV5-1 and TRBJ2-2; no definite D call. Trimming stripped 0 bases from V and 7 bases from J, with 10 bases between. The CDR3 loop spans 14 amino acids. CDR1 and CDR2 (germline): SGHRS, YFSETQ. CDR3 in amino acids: CASSLVWAGGELFF. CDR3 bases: TGCGCCAGCAGCTTGGTATGGGCTGGCGGGGAGCTGTTTTTT.

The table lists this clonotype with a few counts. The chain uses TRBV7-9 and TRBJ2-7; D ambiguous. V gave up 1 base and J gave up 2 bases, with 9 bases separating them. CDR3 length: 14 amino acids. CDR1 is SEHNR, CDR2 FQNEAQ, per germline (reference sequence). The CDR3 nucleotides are TGTGCCAGCAGCTTAGTCCAAACTGCCTACGAGCAGTACGTC. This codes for CASSLVQTAYEQYV.

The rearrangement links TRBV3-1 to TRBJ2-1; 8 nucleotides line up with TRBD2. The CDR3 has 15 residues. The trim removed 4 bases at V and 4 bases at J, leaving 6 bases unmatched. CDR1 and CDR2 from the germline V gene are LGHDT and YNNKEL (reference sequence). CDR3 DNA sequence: TGTGCCAGCAGCCTCCTTACTAGCGGTTACAATGAGCAGTTCTTC. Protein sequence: CASSLLTSGYNEQFF.

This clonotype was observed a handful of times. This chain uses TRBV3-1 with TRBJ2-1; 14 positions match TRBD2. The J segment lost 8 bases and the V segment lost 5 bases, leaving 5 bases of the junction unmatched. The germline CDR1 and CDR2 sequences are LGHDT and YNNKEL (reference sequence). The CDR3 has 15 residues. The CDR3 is CASSIGTSGGDEQFF. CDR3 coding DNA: TGTGCCAGCAGCATCGGGACTAGCGGGGGCGATGAGCAGTTCTTC.

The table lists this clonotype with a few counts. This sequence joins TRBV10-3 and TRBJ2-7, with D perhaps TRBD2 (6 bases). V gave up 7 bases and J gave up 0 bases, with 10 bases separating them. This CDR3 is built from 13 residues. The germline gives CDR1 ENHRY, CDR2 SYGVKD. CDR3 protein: CAITPGDSYEQYF. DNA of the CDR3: TGTGCCATCACCCCGGGAGACTCCTACGAGCAGTACTTC.

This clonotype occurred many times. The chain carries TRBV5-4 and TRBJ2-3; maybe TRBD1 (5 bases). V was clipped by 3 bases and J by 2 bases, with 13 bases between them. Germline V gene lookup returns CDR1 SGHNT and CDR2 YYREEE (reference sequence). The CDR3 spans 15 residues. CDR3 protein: CASSSDKDHTDTQYF. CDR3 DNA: TGTGCCAGCAGCTCGGACAAGGACCACACAGATACGCAGTATTTT.

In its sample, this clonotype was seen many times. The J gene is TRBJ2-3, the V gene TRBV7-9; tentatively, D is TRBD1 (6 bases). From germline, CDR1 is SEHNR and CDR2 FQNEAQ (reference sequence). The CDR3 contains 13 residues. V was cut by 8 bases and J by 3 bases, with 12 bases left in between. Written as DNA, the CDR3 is TGTGCCAGCCTAGGCAGGGGTACAGATACGCAGTATTTT. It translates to CASLGRGTDTQYF.

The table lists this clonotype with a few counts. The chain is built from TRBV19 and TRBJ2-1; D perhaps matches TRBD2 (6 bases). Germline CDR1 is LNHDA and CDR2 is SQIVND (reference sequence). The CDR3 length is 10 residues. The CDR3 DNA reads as TGTGGGTCGGGGGACAATGAGCAGTTCTTC. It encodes CGSGDNEQFF.

For the CDR3, the DNA is TGTGCCAGCAGCTCCATCCGGGACAGGGGGATCAATGGCTACACCTTC. This encodes CASSSIRDRGINGYTF. V is TRBV6-1 and J is TRBJ1-2; 11 positions agree with TRBD1. CDR3 length: 16 residues. V was clipped by 6 bases and J by 6 bases; unmatched bases: 12. CDR1 MNHNS and CDR2 SASEGT come from the germline V gene.

DNA of the CDR3: TGTGCCACCAGCAGAGATAGAGGGTTCGGGGAGCTGTTTTTT. Encoded protein: CATSRDRGFGELFF. J is TRBJ2-2 and V is TRBV15; D may be TRBD2 (5 bases). V was clipped by 0 bases and J by 7 bases, with 9 bases between them. The CDR3 extends over 14 amino acids. Germline-derived CDR1 and CDR2 are LNHNV and YYDKDF (reference sequence).

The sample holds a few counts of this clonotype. This chain's CDR3 is CASSLGWEINEAFF. DNA of the CDR3: TGCGCCAGCAGCTTGGGATGGGAGATAAACGAAGCTTTCTTT. V and J are TRBV5-1 and TRBJ1-1, with D unclear. Germline-derived CDR1 and CDR2 are SGHRS and YFSETQ. This CDR3 spans 14 amino acids. The V end lost 0 bases, the J end lost 8 bases, and 14 bases lay between the germline ends. The variable domain in full, completed from reference TRBV5-1 and TRBJ1-1, reads KAGVTQTPRYLIKTRGQQVTLSCSPISGHRSVSWYQQTPGQGLQFLFEYFSETQRNKGNFPGRFSGRQFSNSRSEMNVSTLELGDSALYLCASSLGWEINEAFFGQGTRLTVV.

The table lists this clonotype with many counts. CDR3 in DNA: TGCAGTTACCACGACAGGGCGACAGATACGCAGTATTTT. The encoded protein is CSYHDRATDTQYF. V gene TRBV20-1 combines with J gene TRBJ2-3, with 7 nucleotides matching TRBD1. This CDR3 has 13 amino acids. Germline CDR1 DFQATT, CDR2 SNEGSKA (reference sequence). Germline trimming cut 8 bases from V and 3 bases from J; bases unmatched to any gene: 8.

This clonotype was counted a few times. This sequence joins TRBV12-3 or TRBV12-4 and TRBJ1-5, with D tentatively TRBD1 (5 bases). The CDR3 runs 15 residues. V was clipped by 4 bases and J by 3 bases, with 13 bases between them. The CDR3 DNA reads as TGTGCCAGCAGTTATGGTGGCAGGGACAATCAGCCCCAGCATTTT. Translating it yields CASSYGGRDNQPQHF.

The CDR3 nucleotides read TGTGCCAGTACCTCAGGGTTTTACAATGAGCAGTTCTTC. It encodes CASTSGFYNEQFF. The chain links TRBV19 to TRBJ2-1, with TRBD1 as a possible D gene (5 bases). The V and J ends lost 7 bases and 4 bases respectively, with 11 bases between them. The CDR3 consists of 13 residues. CDR1 and CDR2 from the germline V gene are LNHDA and SQIVND (reference sequence).

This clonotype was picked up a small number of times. The CDR3 loop reads CASKSSGGRTYNEQFF. CDR3 DNA sequence: TGTGCCAGCAAATCTAGCGGAGGGAGAACCTACAATGAGCAGTTCTTC. The chain is built from TRBV3-1 and TRBJ2-1; 7 bases map to TRBD2. Germline lookup yields CDR1 LGHDT and CDR2 YNNKEL (reference sequence). The CDR3 loop spans 16 amino acids. V shed 7 bases and J 2 bases; nucleotides not matched to a gene: 11.

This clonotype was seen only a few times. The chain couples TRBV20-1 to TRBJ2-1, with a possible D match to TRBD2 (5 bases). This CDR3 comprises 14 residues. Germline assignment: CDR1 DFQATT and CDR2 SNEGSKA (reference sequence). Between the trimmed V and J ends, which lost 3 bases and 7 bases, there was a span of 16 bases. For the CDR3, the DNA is TGCAGTGCTAGCTCAACTAGAGGTGGGAATGAGCAGTTCTTC. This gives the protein CSASSTRGGNEQFF.

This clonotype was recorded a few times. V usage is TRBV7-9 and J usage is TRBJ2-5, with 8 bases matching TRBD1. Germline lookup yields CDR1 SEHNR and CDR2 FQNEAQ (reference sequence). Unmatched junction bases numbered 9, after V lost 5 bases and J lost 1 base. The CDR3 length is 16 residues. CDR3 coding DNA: TGTGCCAGCAGCCCCCAGGCAGGGGGCATCCAAGAGACCCAGTACTTC. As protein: CASSPQAGGIQETQYF. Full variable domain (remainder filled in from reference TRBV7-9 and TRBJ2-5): DTGVSQNPRHKITKRGQNVTFRCDPISEHNRLYWYRQTLGQGPEFLTYFQNEAQLEKSRLLSDRFSAERPKGSFSTLEIQRTEQGDSAMYLCASSPQAGGIQETQYFGPGTRLLVL.